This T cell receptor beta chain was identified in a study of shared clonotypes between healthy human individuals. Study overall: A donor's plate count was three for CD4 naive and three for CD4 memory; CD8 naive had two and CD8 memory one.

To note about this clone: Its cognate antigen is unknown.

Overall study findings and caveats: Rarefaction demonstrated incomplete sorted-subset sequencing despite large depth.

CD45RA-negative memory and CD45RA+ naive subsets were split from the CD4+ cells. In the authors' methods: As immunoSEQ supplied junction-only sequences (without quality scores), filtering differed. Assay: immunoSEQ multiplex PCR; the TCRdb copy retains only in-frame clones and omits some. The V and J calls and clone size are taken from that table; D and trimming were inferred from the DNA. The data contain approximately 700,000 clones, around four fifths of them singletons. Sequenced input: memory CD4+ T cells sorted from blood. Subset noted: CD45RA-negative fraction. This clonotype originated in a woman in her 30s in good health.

DNA of the CDR3: TGTGCCAGCAGCTCCCCGGGACTAGCGGGTAATGAGCAGTACTTC. It is translated as CASSSPGLAGNEQYF. The chain carries TRBV5-4 and TRBJ2-7, with 12 bases matching TRBD2. The trim removed 3 bases at V and 7 bases at J, leaving 8 bases unmatched. Germline assignment: CDR1 SGHNT and CDR2 YYREEE (reference sequence). The CDR3 is made up of 15 amino acids.